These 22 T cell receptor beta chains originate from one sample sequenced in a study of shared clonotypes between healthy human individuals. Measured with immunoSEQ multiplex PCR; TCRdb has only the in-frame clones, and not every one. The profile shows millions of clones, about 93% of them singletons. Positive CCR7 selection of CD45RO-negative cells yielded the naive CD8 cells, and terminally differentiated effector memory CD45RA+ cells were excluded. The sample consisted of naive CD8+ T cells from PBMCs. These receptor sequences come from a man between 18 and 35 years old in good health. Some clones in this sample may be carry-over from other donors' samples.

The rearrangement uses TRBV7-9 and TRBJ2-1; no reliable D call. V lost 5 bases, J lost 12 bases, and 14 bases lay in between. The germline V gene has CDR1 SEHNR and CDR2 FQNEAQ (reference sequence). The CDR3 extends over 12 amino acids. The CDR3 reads CASSPDSLGQFF. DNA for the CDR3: TGTGCCAGCAGCCCCGACTCGTTAGGGCAGTTCTTC.

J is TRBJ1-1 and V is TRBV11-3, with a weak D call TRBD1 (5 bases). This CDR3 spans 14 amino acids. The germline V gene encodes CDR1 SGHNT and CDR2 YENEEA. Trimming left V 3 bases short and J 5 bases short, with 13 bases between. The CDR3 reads CASSFGDSPTEAFF. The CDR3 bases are TGTGCCAGCAGCTTTGGTGACAGCCCTACTGAAGCTTTCTTT.

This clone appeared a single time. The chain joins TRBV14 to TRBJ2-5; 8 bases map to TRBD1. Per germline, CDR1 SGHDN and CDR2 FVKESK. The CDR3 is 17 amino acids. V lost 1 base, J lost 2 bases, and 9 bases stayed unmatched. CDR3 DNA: TGTGCCAGCAGCCAAGCCCTCCTTGGGGACAGGCAAGAGACCCAGTACTTC. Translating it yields CASSQALLGDRQETQYF.

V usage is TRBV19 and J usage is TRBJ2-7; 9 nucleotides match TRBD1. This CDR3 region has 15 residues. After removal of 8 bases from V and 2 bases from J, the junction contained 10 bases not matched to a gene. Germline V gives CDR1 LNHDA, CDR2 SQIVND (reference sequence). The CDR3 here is CASRFQGQGTYEQYF. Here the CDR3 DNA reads TGTGCCAGTCGGTTCCAGGGACAGGGAACCTACGAGCAGTACTTC.

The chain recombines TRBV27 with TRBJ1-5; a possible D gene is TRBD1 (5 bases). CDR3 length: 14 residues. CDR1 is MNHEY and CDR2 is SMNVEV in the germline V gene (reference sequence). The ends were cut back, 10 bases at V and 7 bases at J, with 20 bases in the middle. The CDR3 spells CATTSLRGGQPQHF. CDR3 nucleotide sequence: TGTGCCACCACGAGTCTAAGGGGTGGGCAGCCCCAGCATTTT.

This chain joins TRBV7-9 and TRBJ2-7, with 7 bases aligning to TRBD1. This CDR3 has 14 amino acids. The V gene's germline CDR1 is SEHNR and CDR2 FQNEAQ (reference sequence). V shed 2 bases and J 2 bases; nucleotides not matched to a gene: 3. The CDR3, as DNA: TGTGCCAGCAGCTTAATCGGGACAGCCTACGAGCAGTACTTC. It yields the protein CASSLIGTAYEQYF.

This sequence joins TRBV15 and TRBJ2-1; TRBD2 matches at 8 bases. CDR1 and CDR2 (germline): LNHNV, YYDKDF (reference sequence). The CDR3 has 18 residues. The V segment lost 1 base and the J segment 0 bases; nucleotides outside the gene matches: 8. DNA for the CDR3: TGTGCCACCAGCAGAGGAGTTCGCGGGGGGAGCTCCTACAATGAGCAGTTCTTC. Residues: CATSRGVRGGSSYNEQFF.

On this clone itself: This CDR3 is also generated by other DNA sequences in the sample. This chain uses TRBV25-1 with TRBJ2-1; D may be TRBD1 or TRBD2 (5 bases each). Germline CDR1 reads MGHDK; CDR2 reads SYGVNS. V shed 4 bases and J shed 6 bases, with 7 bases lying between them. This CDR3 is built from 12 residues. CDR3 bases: TGTGCCAGCAGTGGTGGGGGCAATGAGCAGTTCTTC. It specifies CASSGGGNEQFF.

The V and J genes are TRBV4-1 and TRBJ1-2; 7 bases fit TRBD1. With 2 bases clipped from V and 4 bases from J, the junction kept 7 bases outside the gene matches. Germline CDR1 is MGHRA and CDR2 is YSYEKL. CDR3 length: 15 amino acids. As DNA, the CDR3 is TGCGCCAGCAGCCAATCGCCGGACAGGCCCTATGGCTACACCTTC. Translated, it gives CASSQSPDRPYGYTF.

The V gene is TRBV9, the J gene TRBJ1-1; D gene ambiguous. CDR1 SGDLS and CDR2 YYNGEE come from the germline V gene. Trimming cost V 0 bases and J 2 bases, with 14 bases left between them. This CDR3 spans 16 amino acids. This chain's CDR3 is CASSVVDLGRNTEAFF. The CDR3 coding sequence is TGTGCCAGCAGCGTAGTCGACCTTGGGAGAAACACTGAAGCTTTCTTT.

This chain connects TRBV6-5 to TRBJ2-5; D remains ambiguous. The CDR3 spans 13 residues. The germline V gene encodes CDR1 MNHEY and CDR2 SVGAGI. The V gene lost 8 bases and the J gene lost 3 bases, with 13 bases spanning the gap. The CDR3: CASGVDREETQYF. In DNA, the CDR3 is TGTGCCAGCGGGGTGGACCGGGAAGAGACCCAGTACTTC.

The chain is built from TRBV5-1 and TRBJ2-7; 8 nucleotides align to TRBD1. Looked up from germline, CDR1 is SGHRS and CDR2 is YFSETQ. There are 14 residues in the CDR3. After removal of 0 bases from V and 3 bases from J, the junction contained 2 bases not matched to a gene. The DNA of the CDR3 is TGCGCCAGCAGCTTGGAGACAGGGGTCTACGAGCAGTACTTC. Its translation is CASSLETGVYEQYF.

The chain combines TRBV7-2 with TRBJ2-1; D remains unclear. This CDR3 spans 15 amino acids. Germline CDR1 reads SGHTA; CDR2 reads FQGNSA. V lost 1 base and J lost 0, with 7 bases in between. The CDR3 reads CASSLVRNSYNEQFF. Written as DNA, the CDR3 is TGTGCCAGCAGCTTAGTGCGGAACTCCTACAATGAGCAGTTCTTC.

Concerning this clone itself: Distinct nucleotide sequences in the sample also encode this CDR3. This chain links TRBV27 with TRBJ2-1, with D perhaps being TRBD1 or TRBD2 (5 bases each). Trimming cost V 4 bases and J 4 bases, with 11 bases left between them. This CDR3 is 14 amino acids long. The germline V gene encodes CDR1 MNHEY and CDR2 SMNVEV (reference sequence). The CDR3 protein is CASSSRDEYNEQFF. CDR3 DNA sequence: TGTGCCAGCAGTTCCCGGGACGAGTACAATGAGCAGTTCTTC.

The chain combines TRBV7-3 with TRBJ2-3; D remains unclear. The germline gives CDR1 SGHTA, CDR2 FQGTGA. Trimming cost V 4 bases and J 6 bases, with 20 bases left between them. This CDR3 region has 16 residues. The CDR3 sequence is CASSSPYGESGDTQYF. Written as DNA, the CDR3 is TGTGCCAGCAGCTCCCCATATGGCGAGAGTGGGGATACGCAGTATTTT. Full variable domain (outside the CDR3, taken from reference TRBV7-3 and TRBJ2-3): GAGVSQTPSNKVTEKGKYVELRCDPISGHTALYWYRQSLGQGPEFLIYFQGTGAADDSGLPNDRFFAVRPEGSVSTLKIQRTERGDSAVYLCASSSPYGESGDTQYFGPGTRLTVL.

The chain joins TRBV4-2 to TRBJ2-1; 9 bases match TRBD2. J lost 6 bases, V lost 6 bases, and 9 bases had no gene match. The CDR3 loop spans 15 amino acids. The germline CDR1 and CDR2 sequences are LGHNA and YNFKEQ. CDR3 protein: CASSLGISGGNEQFF. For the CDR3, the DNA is TGTGCCAGCAGTTTGGGGATTAGCGGGGGCAATGAGCAGTTCTTC.

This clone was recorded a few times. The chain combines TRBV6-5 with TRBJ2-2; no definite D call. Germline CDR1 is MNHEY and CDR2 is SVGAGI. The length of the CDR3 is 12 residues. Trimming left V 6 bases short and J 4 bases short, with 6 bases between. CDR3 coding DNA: TGTGCCAGCAGCCCCCCCACCGGGGAGCTGTTTTTT. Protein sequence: CASSPPTGELFF.

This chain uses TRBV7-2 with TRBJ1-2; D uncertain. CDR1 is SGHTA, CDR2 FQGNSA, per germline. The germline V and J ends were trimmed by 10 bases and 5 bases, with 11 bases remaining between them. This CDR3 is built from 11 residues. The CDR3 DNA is TGTGCCACCCCGAAGACATATGGCTACACCTTC. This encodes CATPKTYGYTF.

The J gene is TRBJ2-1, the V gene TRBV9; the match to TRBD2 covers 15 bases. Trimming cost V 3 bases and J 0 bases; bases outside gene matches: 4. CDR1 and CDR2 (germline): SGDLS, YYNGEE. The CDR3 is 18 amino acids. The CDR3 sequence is CASSAGLAGGPSYNEQFF. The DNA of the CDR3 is TGTGCCAGCAGCGCGGGACTAGCGGGAGGTCCCTCCTACAATGAGCAGTTCTTC.

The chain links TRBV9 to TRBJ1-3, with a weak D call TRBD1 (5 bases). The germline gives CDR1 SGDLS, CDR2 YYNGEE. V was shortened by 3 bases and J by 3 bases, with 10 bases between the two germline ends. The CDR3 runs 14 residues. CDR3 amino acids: CASSEGDGGNTIYF. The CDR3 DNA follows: TGTGCCAGCAGCGAAGGGGACGGTGGAAACACCATATATTTT.

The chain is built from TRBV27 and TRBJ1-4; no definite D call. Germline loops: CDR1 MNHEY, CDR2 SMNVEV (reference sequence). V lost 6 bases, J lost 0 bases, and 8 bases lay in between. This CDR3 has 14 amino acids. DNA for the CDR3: TGTGCCAGCAGCCCCTACCCAACTAATGAAAAACTGTTTTTT. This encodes CASSPYPTNEKLFF.

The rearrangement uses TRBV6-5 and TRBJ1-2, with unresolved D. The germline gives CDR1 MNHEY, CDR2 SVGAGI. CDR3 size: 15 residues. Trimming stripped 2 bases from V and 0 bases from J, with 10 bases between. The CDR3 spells CASSYTGRANYGYTF. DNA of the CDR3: TGTGCCAGCAGTTACACCGGACGGGCTAACTATGGCTACACCTTC.